The source of this T cell receptor (beta chain) is a study of shared clonotypes between healthy human individuals (TCRdb year 2020). As for the study more broadly: The cohort included a few men and a couple of women between 18 and 49 years of age. For each donor, CD4 naive and CD4 memory were each run on three plates, CD8 naive on two plates, and CD8 memory on one plate. To estimate repertoire size and how much clonotype sharing occurs between individuals, the study deeply sequenced the blood TCR repertoires of about five healthy adults. Libraries were prepared and TCR repertoires were sequenced by different laboratories using diverse techniques, in order to increase sequencing depth and limit assay-specific biases. Per donor, leukapheresis produced somewhere between about 0.94 and 9 billion PBMCs.

The donors were healthy, HIV-negative adults with no recently reported acute infections or vaccinations. Every donor was a Caucasian adult residing in Nashville, Tennessee, USA. CD4+ T cells were enriched through magnetic negative selection, after which naive cells were positively selected on CD45RA and the remaining negative fraction served as the memory subset. After blood collection by leukapheresis, PBMCs were isolated using Ficoll-Histopaque density gradient centrifugation and then cryopreserved in the vapor phase of liquid nitrogen. Analytical flow cytometry was used to check the purity and quantity of each magnetically sorted T cell population. Genomic DNA was isolated from each sorted fraction and quantified by UV absorbance on a Nanodrop 2000c. For this clone: Its antigen remains undetermined. No base quality values were provided; no much bigger clone lies one nucleotide off.

The research as a whole found: Pairwise subsampling led to the expectation that sequencing depth would affect the degree of clonotype sharing among donors. Incomplete sequencing was indicated by rarefaction of sorted-subset datasets, despite the large sequencing depth. Naive subsets generally had larger estimated clonotype richness than memory subsets did. Because the study included a small number of donors, the genetic and exposure-history diversity represented was limited. When a handful of donors were compared, the shared fraction of clonotypes was approximately 5% for naive CD4, 3.5% to 4% for naive CD8, 2% to 2.5% for memory CD4, and under 0.5% for memory CD8. Higher generation probabilities were observed for clonotypes shared by all four sorted-subset donors than for non-shared clonotypes. Sampling was restricted to blood, and TCR repertoires in tissue are likely to differ from TCR repertoires in blood.

CDR1 SGHRS and CDR2 YFSETQ are derived from the germline V gene. From the cysteine up to the phenylalanine, the CDR3 has a length of 12 residues. Only CDR3 DNA is held: 36 bases, read in frame from base 1. Trimming removed 4 bases from V and 1 base from J, leaving 5 bases between the germline ends. TCR CDR3 regions were amplified from genomic DNA by multiplex PCR using the deep immunoSEQ assay. Extracted genomic DNA from each cell subset was spread evenly across all wells of several immunoSEQ 96-well plates, with each plate serving as a replicate. For sorted subsets, roughly 200 ng of genomic DNA, equivalent to some 33,000 T cell genomes, went into each replicate PCR. Purified libraries were measured with a Qubit 3.0 fluorometer, size-checked on a Bioanalyzer 2100, and measured again with the KAPA Library Quantification kit. Every immunoSEQ 96-well plate was sequenced on a dedicated single-read 150-cycle Illumina NextSeq 550 flow cell. The paper's data handling went like this. The immunoSEQ output contained only junctional sequences without quality scores, so filtering could not match that applied to full-length reads. To assign V/J genes and CDR3, sequences were annotated using PyIR, a Python wrapper for IgBLAST v1.9, with IMGT germline references. Reads were removed for weak V/J assignments (E-value above 1e-6), missing CDR3, stop codons, out-of-frame junctions, or ambiguous translated residues. A V3J clonotype was defined by an identical inferred V gene, J gene, and CDR3 amino acid sequence. To compute the percentage overlap between repertoires, the number of shared unique clonotypes was divided by the size of the smaller repertoire. Repertoire richness was assessed with RTK rarefaction, the Chao1 estimator, and Recon v2.1 estimates of unobserved clonotypes. Generation probabilities for all TCRbeta clonotypes obtained by the gDNA method from a handful of donors were computed using OLGA. Entries here come from immuneACCESS through TCRdb and include only in-frame sequences with V and J called. Some clones fail to appear in such tables; in the studies checked, an unresolved V gene covers under half of the shortfall, and the cause of the remainder is unknown. V and J calls and clone size follow that table, whereas D and trimming were derived from the DNA. This sample holds 1.4 million or so clones; about 98.5% were observed only once. Around 0.33% of the sample rests with the top ten.

The receptor was isolated from a man aged 25-45 years in good health. The sequencing sample was made of naive CD4+ T cells sorted from blood. The sample's cell subset or site label, decoded: CD45RA+ positively selected. This sequence uses TRBV5-1 and TRBJ1-1; no D segment can be confidently identified. The sequence in DNA is TGCGCCAGCAGCGAGGGGAACACTGAAGCTTTCTTT. It translates to CASSEGNTEAFF.